Listed below are T cell receptor beta chains from one sample, sequenced in a study of pediatric ulcerative colitis. Using immunoSEQ multiplex PCR, the repertoire was profiled, and TCRdb retains in-frame clones only, with some absent. Among around 61,000 clones listed, around 85% were seen once. The sequencing input was blood. These receptors originate from a boy aged 5-17 years with severe ulcerative colitis. CDR3s include the opening cysteine and the closing phenylalanine or tryptophan. The order of the fields is V gene, clone size, J gene, D gene, CDR3 protein, CDR3 DNA. The D gene is left open where the match is weak. Clone size is not always given. Where it is, it says once, few, many or a class for expanded clones.

v_gene: TRBV13; abundance: .; j_gene: TRBJ2-1; d_gene: .; CDR3aa: CASSLVVHNEQFF; CDR3nt: TGTGCCAGCAGCTTAGTGGTACACAATGAGCAGTTCTTC
v_gene: TRBV29-1; abundance: .; j_gene: TRBJ1-2; d_gene: .; CDR3aa: CSVYDREVRDYGYTF; CDR3nt: TGCAGCGTTTACGACCGGGAAGTTAGAGACTATGGCTACACCTTC
v_gene: TRBV15; abundance: .; j_gene: TRBJ2-3; d_gene: .; CDR3aa: CATASGTSSTDTQYF; CDR3nt: TGTGCCACCGCCTCGGGGACATCTAGCACAGATACGCAGTATTTT
v_gene: TRBV7-9; abundance: .; j_gene: TRBJ2-1; d_gene: TRBD2; CDR3aa: CASSPTRGTSGRYNEQFF; CDR3nt: TGTGCCAGCAGCCCCACCCGAGGGACTAGCGGGAGGTACAATGAGCAGTTCTTC
v_gene: TRBV7-3; abundance: .; j_gene: TRBJ2-5; d_gene: TRBD2; CDR3aa: CASSASSGRGETQYF; CDR3nt: TGTGCCAGCAGCGCGTCTAGCGGGAGAGGAGAGACCCAGTACTTC
v_gene: TRBV6-1; abundance: .; j_gene: TRBJ2-5; d_gene: .; CDR3aa: CASSEGGWGSQETQYF; CDR3nt: TGTGCCAGCAGTGAAGGGGGGTGGGGATCCCAAGAGACCCAGTACTTC
v_gene: TRBV11-2; abundance: .; j_gene: TRBJ1-1; d_gene: TRBD1; CDR3aa: CASSLGDRFEAFF; CDR3nt: TGTGCCAGCAGCTTAGGGGACAGATTTGAAGCTTTCTTT
v_gene: TRBV4-3; abundance: .; j_gene: TRBJ1-2; d_gene: TRBD1; CDR3aa: CASSQANRGSGYTF; CDR3nt: TGCGCCAGCAGCCAGGCCAACAGGGGATCCGGCTACACCTTC
v_gene: TRBV5-8; abundance: .; j_gene: TRBJ2-3; d_gene: .; CDR3aa: CASSTDTQYF; CDR3nt: TGTGCCAGCAGCACAGATACGCAGTATTTT
v_gene: TRBV20-1; abundance: .; j_gene: TRBJ2-7; d_gene: .; CDR3aa: CSAVDSYEQYF; CDR3nt: TGCAGTGCTGTGGACTCTTACGAGCAGTACTTC
v_gene: TRBV7-9; abundance: .; j_gene: TRBJ2-5; d_gene: .; CDR3aa: CASSFDRLLETQYF; CDR3nt: TGTGCCAGCAGTTTCGACAGGCTCTTAGAGACCCAGTACTTC
v_gene: TRBV14; abundance: .; j_gene: TRBJ2-7; d_gene: TRBD2; CDR3aa: CASSQGTGGPDEQYF; CDR3nt: TGTGCCAGCAGCCAAGGTACGGGAGGGCCCGACGAGCAGTACTTC
v_gene: TRBV10-1; abundance: few; j_gene: TRBJ1-2; d_gene: .; CDR3aa: CASSERQSRGYTF; CDR3nt: TGCGCCAGCAGTGAACGACAGTCGAGAGGCTACACCTTC
v_gene: TRBV6-6; abundance: .; j_gene: TRBJ1-1; d_gene: .; CDR3aa: CASRTDRNTEAFF; CDR3nt: TGTGCCAGCAGAACGGACAGGAACACTGAAGCTTTCTTT
v_gene: TRBV29-1; abundance: once; j_gene: TRBJ2-7; d_gene: TRBD1; CDR3aa: CSVEEGDRGPYEQYF; CDR3nt: TGCAGCGTTGAAGAGGGGGACAGGGGCCCCTACGAGCAGTACTTC
v_gene: TRBV27; abundance: .; j_gene: TRBJ2-7; d_gene: TRBD2; CDR3aa: CASSLSAGLAGREQYF; CDR3nt: TGTGCCAGCAGTTTATCGGCGGGACTAGCGGGACGCGAGCAGTACTTC
v_gene: TRBV2; abundance: .; j_gene: TRBJ2-3; d_gene: .; CDR3aa: CASSFGVTDTQYF; CDR3nt: TGTGCCAGCAGTTTCGGTGTCACAGATACGCAGTATTTT
v_gene: TRBV12-5; abundance: .; j_gene: TRBJ2-3; d_gene: .; CDR3aa: CASGLADTQYF; CDR3nt: TGTGCTAGTGGTTTGGCAGATACGCAGTATTTT
v_gene: TRBV15; abundance: .; j_gene: TRBJ2-7; d_gene: .; CDR3aa: CATSRGAAFNYEQYF; CDR3nt: TGTGCCACCAGCAGGGGTGCGGCTTTCAACTACGAGCAGTACTTC
v_gene: TRBV2; abundance: .; j_gene: TRBJ2-3; d_gene: TRBD2; CDR3aa: CASSLGGVTTDTQYF; CDR3nt: TGTGCCAGCAGCCTGGGGGGGGTAACCACAGATACGCAGTATTTT
v_gene: TRBV4-1; abundance: .; j_gene: TRBJ2-5; d_gene: TRBD2; CDR3aa: CASSRWGLAGGQSWAQETQYF; CDR3nt: TGCGCCAGCAGCCGATGGGGACTAGCGGGAGGGCAATCGTGGGCCCAAGAGACCCAGTACTTC
v_gene: TRBV5-8; abundance: .; j_gene: TRBJ2-1; d_gene: .; CDR3aa: CASSLGAGDTYNEQFF; CDR3nt: TGTGCCAGCAGCTTGGGAGCAGGGGATACCTACAATGAGCAGTTCTTC
v_gene: TRBV30; abundance: once; j_gene: TRBJ2-7; d_gene: TRBD1; CDR3aa: CAWTLQGGYEQYF; CDR3nt: TGTGCCTGGACTTTACAGGGGGGCTACGAGCAGTACTTC
v_gene: TRBV10-3; abundance: .; j_gene: TRBJ2-7; d_gene: .; CDR3aa: CAISDPQGYEQYF; CDR3nt: TGTGCCATCAGTGACCCTCAGGGGTACGAGCAGTACTTC
v_gene: TRBV14; abundance: .; j_gene: TRBJ2-2; d_gene: .; CDR3aa: CASSQELAVVPGELFF; CDR3nt: TGTGCCAGCAGCCAAGAACTAGCAGTGGTCCCCGGGGAGCTGTTTTTT
v_gene: TRBV7-9; abundance: once; j_gene: TRBJ2-5; d_gene: TRBD1; CDR3aa: CASSKGQGMETQYF; CDR3nt: TGTGCCAGCAGCAAGGGACAGGGGATGGAGACCCAGTACTTC
v_gene: TRBV30; abundance: once; j_gene: TRBJ1-1; d_gene: .; CDR3aa: CAWSEQANTEAFF; CDR3nt: TGTGCCTGGAGTGAACAGGCAAACACTGAAGCTTTCTTT
v_gene: TRBV9; abundance: .; j_gene: TRBJ2-6; d_gene: .; CDR3aa: CASSVSVVAASGANVLTF; CDR3nt: TGTGCCAGCAGCGTATCCGTGGTGGCGGCTTCTGGGGCCAACGTCCTGACTTTC
v_gene: TRBV7-2; abundance: few; j_gene: TRBJ2-6; d_gene: .; CDR3aa: CASSLGSAYSGANVLTF; CDR3nt: TGTGCCAGCAGCTTAGGTTCCGCGTACTCTGGGGCCAACGTCCTGACTTTC
v_gene: TRBV28; abundance: .; j_gene: TRBJ2-3; d_gene: .; CDR3aa: CASSILTINADTQYF; CDR3nt: TGTGCCAGCAGTATCTTGACTATCAACGCAGATACGCAGTATTTT
v_gene: TRBV29-1; abundance: .; j_gene: TRBJ1-2; d_gene: .; CDR3aa: CSVEEGTYGYTF; CDR3nt: TGCAGCGTTGAGGAGGGTACTTATGGCTACACCTTC
v_gene: TRBV5-1; abundance: .; j_gene: TRBJ2-2; d_gene: .; CDR3aa: CASSLRVDTGELFF; CDR3nt: TGCGCCAGCAGCTTGAGGGTCGACACCGGGGAGCTGTTTTTT
v_gene: TRBV5-4; abundance: .; j_gene: TRBJ2-7; d_gene: .; CDR3aa: CASSPLHQREQYF; CDR3nt: TGTGCCAGCAGCCCGCTTCATCAACGCGAGCAGTACTTC
v_gene: TRBV5-1; abundance: .; j_gene: TRBJ2-1; d_gene: TRBD2; CDR3aa: CASSAAGTSGILGNEQFF; CDR3nt: TGCGCCAGCAGCGCCGCCGGGACTAGCGGGATACTAGGCAATGAGCAGTTCTTC
v_gene: TRBV30; abundance: .; j_gene: TRBJ2-1; d_gene: TRBD2; CDR3aa: CACSLAGVDEQFF; CDR3nt: TGTGCCTGCAGTTTAGCGGGGGTCGATGAGCAGTTCTTC
v_gene: TRBV15; abundance: .; j_gene: TRBJ2-1; d_gene: TRBD2; CDR3aa: CATKVAGINNEQFF; CDR3nt: TGTGCCACCAAAGTAGCGGGAATAAACAATGAGCAGTTCTTC
v_gene: TRBV19; abundance: .; j_gene: TRBJ2-1; d_gene: .; CDR3aa: CASSILGLTGLNEQFF; CDR3nt: TGTGCCAGTAGTATTTTAGGGCTAACTGGTCTCAATGAGCAGTTCTTC
v_gene: TRBV5-4; abundance: .; j_gene: TRBJ2-3; d_gene: TRBD2; CDR3aa: CASSLLAGGFSDTQYF; CDR3nt: TGTGCCAGCAGCTTACTAGCGGGAGGTTTTTCAGATACGCAGTATTTT
v_gene: TRBV11-1; abundance: .; j_gene: TRBJ1-2; d_gene: .; CDR3aa: CAIGGRDWLYGYTF; CDR3nt: TGTGCCATCGGTGGGAGGGATTGGCTCTATGGCTACACCTTC
v_gene: TRBV28; abundance: once; j_gene: TRBJ2-1; d_gene: .; CDR3aa: CASRPGTAYNEQFF; CDR3nt: TGTGCCAGCAGGCCCGGGACCGCTTACAATGAGCAGTTCTTC